These T cell receptor beta chains were read from a single sample in a study of siplizumab effects on memory and regulatory T cells. Profiled with immunoSEQ multiplex PCR; TCRdb holds only in-frame clones, not every one. The table lists around 100,000 clones, approximately 94% of them singletons. Sample: non-Treg CD4+ T cells sorted from blood. All receptors derive from a human donor in good health. CDR3s include the opening cysteine and the closing phenylalanine or tryptophan. The D gene is left open where the match is weak. Clone size, where shown, is once, few, many, or a class for clones that have expanded.

V	J	D	size	CDR3	DNA
TRBV27	TRBJ1-6	.	.	CASSLYRGRDSPLHF	TGTGCCAGCAGTTTATATCGGGGGAGGGATTCACCCCTCCACTTT
TRBV2	TRBJ1-2	.	.	CASSDTSLGAGGYTF	TGTGCCAGCAGTGACACTTCCTTAGGGGCGGGGGGCTACACCTTC
TRBV5-5	TRBJ2-7	.	once	CASSLGGGLDEQYF	TGTGCCAGCAGCTTGGGTGGAGGTTTGGACGAGCAGTACTTC
TRBV2	TRBJ2-2	.	.	CASSRGTGELFF	TGTGCCAGCAGTCGCGGGACCGGGGAGCTGTTTTTT
TRBV7-7	TRBJ1-1	TRBD1	few	CACETGEDFTEAFF	TGTGCTTGCGAGACAGGGGAAGATTTCACTGAAGCTTTCTTT
TRBV9	TRBJ2-7	.	.	CASSAGVSHSYEQYF	TGTGCCAGCAGCGCGGGAGTCAGTCATTCCTACGAGCAGTACTTC
TRBV28	TRBJ2-2	.	.	CASSFGGRVSGELFF	TGTGCCAGCAGTTTCGGGGGCCGAGTTTCCGGGGAGCTGTTTTTT
TRBV11-2	TRBJ1-1	.	.	CASRPSGTGQNTEAFF	TGTGCCAGCAGGCCGTCCGGTACAGGCCAGAACACTGAAGCTTTCTTT
TRBV28	TRBJ2-5	.	.	CASSYRDFQETQYF	TGTGCCAGCAGTTACCGGGACTTCCAAGAGACCCAGTACTTC
TRBV5-5	TRBJ1-5	.	.	CASSHDGPGRPQHF	TGTGCCAGCAGCCATGACGGCCCGGGGCGGCCCCAGCATTTT
TRBV6-6	TRBJ2-1	.	.	CASSYSVFSSYNEQFF	TGTGCCAGCAGTTACTCTGTGTTTAGCTCCTACAATGAGCAGTTCTTC
TRBV6-5	TRBJ1-6	TRBD1	.	CASHTDRGYNSPLHF	TGTGCCAGCCACACGGACAGGGGGTATAATTCACCCCTCCACTTT
TRBV15	TRBJ2-7	TRBD2	once	CATSRATLAVPYEQYF	TGTGCCACCAGCAGAGCAACACTAGCGGTTCCCTACGAGCAGTACTTC